Shown below are 26 T cell receptor beta chains from a single sample sequenced in a study of cytotoxic CD8 clonotypes in ibrutinib-treated CLL. Repertoires were generated with immunoSEQ multiplex PCR, while TCRdb's copy carries only in-frame clones and drops some. The sample has some 300,000 clones, about 80% seen once. Sample: PBMCs, taken before ibrutinib treatment. These receptors were collected from a human donor with chronic lymphocytic leukemia.

J is TRBJ1-1 and V is TRBV7-9; the D is unclear. V lost 1 base to trimming and J lost 1 base, with 10 bases between them. CDR1 and CDR2 (germline): SEHNR, FQNEAQ (reference sequence). CDR3 size: 15 residues. The CDR3 spells CASSLGQVGNTEAFF. DNA for the CDR3: TGTGCCAGCAGCTTAGGCCAGGTCGGGAACACTGAAGCTTTCTTT.

This clone was counted between two and nine times. This chain joins TRBV4-3 and TRBJ1-4; D gene ambiguous. Trimming pared 0 bases from V and 7 bases from J, leaving 18 bases between. In germline, CDR1 is LGHNA, CDR2 YSLEER. The length of the CDR3 is 17 residues. CDR3 residues: CASSQDPGARAIEKLFF. The CDR3 DNA follows: TGCGCCAGCAGCCAAGATCCAGGCGCACGGGCCATTGAAAAACTGTTTTTT.

V usage is TRBV5-1 and J usage is TRBJ2-4; D possibly corresponds to TRBD1 (6 bases). Germline CDR1 and CDR2: SGHRS and YFSETQ. There are 14 residues in the CDR3. V shed 4 bases and J shed 5 bases, with 13 bases lying between them. Here the CDR3 reads CASSPSGGENIQYF. The DNA for the CDR3 is TGCGCCAGCAGCCCCAGTGGGGGCGAAAACATTCAGTACTTC.

The V and J genes are TRBV5-1 and TRBJ1-2; D remains ambiguous. The ends were cut back, 0 bases at V and 0 bases at J, with 6 bases in the middle. This CDR3 is built from 14 residues. Germline CDR1 reads SGHRS; CDR2 reads YFSETQ. CDR3 in DNA: TGCGCCAGCAGCTTGGAAGAGGCTAACTATGGCTACACCTTC. Its protein is CASSLEEANYGYTF.

The V and J genes are TRBV5-8 and TRBJ2-7; D not certain. V was pared by 1 base and J by 4 bases, with 3 bases between. The CDR3 is 11 residues long. Germline CDR1 reads SGHTS; CDR2 reads YDEGEE. The CDR3 DNA sequence: TGTGCCAGCAGCTTGATGTACGAGCAGTACTTC. It codes for CASSLMYEQYF.

The chain links TRBV11-1 to TRBJ2-7, with 8 bases lining up with TRBD2. Unmatched junction bases numbered 13, after V lost 5 bases and J lost 4 bases. This CDR3 has 16 amino acids. Germline V gene lookup returns CDR1 SGHAT and CDR2 FQDESV (reference sequence). CDR3 loop: CASSRLWSGSQYEQYF. The CDR3 DNA reads TGTGCCAGCAGCCGATTATGGAGCGGGAGTCAGTACGAGCAGTACTTC.

This chain joins TRBV5-1 and TRBJ2-7; the D is unclear. This CDR3 has 13 amino acids. Trimming took 0 bases from V and 3 from J, leaving 7 bases between them. Germline-derived CDR1 and CDR2 are SGHRS and YFSETQ. DNA of the CDR3: TGCGCCAGCAGCTTGGTACCGAGCTACGAGCAGTACTTC. It codes for CASSLVPSYEQYF. The full variable domain, completed using reference TRBV5-1 and TRBJ2-7, is KAGVTQTPRYLIKTRGQQVTLSCSPISGHRSVSWYQQTPGQGLQFLFEYFSETQRNKGNFPGRFSGRQFSNSRSEMNVSTLELGDSALYLCASSLVPSYEQYFGPGTRLTVT.

This clone was counted only a few times. This chain joins TRBV15 and TRBJ1-1, with D maybe TRBD1 (5 bases). This CDR3 contains 12 residues. Germline-derived CDR1 and CDR2 are LNHNV and YYDKDF (reference sequence). V gave up 3 bases and J gave up 8 bases, with 10 bases separating them. This CDR3 reads CATSRVGLEAFF. Here the CDR3 DNA reads TGTGCCACCAGCAGGGTGGGACTCGAAGCTTTCTTT.

The chain combines TRBV19 with TRBJ2-1; TRBD2 aligns across 10 bases. Trimming cost V 6 bases and J 4 bases; bases outside gene matches: 6. Per the germline V gene, CDR1 is LNHDA and CDR2 is SQIVND (reference sequence). CDR3 size: 15 residues. Here the CDR3 reads CASSPLAGVYNEQFF. CDR3 bases: TGTGCCAGTAGCCCCCTAGCGGGAGTATACAATGAGCAGTTCTTC.

This sequence joins TRBV28 and TRBJ2-1; perhaps TRBD2 as D (6 bases). The CDR3 spans 14 residues. Deletions cut 3 bases from V and 8 bases from J, with 14 bases between. From germline, CDR1 is MDHEN and CDR2 SYDVKM. CDR3 sequence reads: CASSFPRLDHEQFF. DNA for the CDR3: TGTGCCAGCAGTTTCCCCCGACTAGATCATGAGCAGTTCTTC.

DNA for the CDR3: TGTGCCAGCAGCGCCTTAGGTCGGGAGCAGTTCTTC. It yields the protein CASSALGREQFF. The chain recombines TRBV7-2 with TRBJ2-1; D remains ambiguous. CDR3 size: 12 residues. Trimming removed 5 bases from V and 10 bases from J, with 12 bases in between. Germline V gives CDR1 SGHTA, CDR2 FQGNSA.

The rearrangement links TRBV28 to TRBJ1-2; a weak D match, TRBD1 (5 bases). The germline V gene has CDR1 MDHEN and CDR2 SYDVKM. V lost 3 bases and J lost 4, with 18 bases in between. The CDR3 is 16 residues long. The CDR3 loop reads CASSFLGSGGSYGYTF. CDR3 DNA: TGTGCCAGCAGTTTCTTAGGATCGGGGGGTTCCTATGGCTACACCTTC.

The V call is TRBV5-1, the J call TRBJ1-2; D remains ambiguous. The CDR3 contains 15 residues. V lost 4 bases to trimming and J lost 2 bases, with 15 bases between them. Germline lookup yields CDR1 SGHRS and CDR2 YFSETQ. CDR3 sequence reads: CASSPGSARNYGYTF. In DNA, the CDR3 is TGCGCCAGCAGCCCTGGGTCTGCCAGGAACTATGGCTACACCTTC.

The CDR3 loop is CASSEQASAFYGYTF. Here the CDR3 DNA reads TGTGCCAGCAGTGAACAGGCTAGTGCATTCTATGGCTACACCTTC. This rearrangement joins TRBV6-1 to TRBJ1-2; no reliable D call. With 2 bases removed from V and 4 bases from J, the gap between germline ends came to 14 bases. Germline CDR1 and CDR2: MNHNS and SASEGT. CDR3 length equals 15 residues.

The CDR3 DNA reads TGTGCCAGCAGCGGGGACAGGTCACCTATCTACGAGCAGTACTTC. Translated, it gives CASSGDRSPIYEQYF. The rearrangement joins TRBV9 to TRBJ2-7; 8 bases align to TRBD1. Germline V gives CDR1 SGDLS, CDR2 YYNGEE. This CDR3 has 15 residues. Unmatched junction bases numbered 8, after V lost 3 bases and J lost 3 bases.

This chain connects TRBV2 to TRBJ2-7; TRBD2 agrees at 16 bases. CDR3 length equals 17 residues. Unmatched junction bases numbered 9, after V lost 6 bases and J lost 4 bases. CDR1 and CDR2 from the germline V gene are SNHLY and FYNNEI. The CDR3 reads CASRAGTSGRASYEQYF. The CDR3, as DNA: TGTGCCAGCAGGGCCGGGACTAGCGGGAGGGCCTCGTACGAGCAGTACTTC.

This rearrangement joins TRBV28 to TRBJ2-7, with 10 bases lining up with TRBD2. The trim removed 2 bases at V and 5 bases at J, leaving 6 bases unmatched. This CDR3 has 15 amino acids. Germline V CDR1 and CDR2: MDHEN, SYDVKM. The CDR3: CASSLILAGSHEQYF. As DNA, the CDR3 is TGTGCCAGCAGTTTAATACTAGCGGGAAGCCACGAGCAGTACTTC.

The chain recombines TRBV4-3 with TRBJ1-1, with a weak D call TRBD1 (5 bases). There are 15 residues in the CDR3. Germline CDR1 LGHNA, CDR2 YSLEER. The V gene lost 4 bases and the J gene lost 3 bases, with 15 bases spanning the gap. CDR3 coding DNA: TGCGCCAGCAGCCCCGGTACAGGAGTGGACACTGAAGCTTTCTTT. This gives the protein CASSPGTGVDTEAFF.

The V and J genes are TRBV7-3 and TRBJ2-5, with D unresolved. This CDR3 is built from 14 residues. CDR1 and CDR2 (germline): SGHTA, FQGTGA. The V end was cut by 5 bases, the J end by 2 bases, with 12 bases between. CDR3 sequence: CASSRRGAQETQYF. DNA for the CDR3: TGTGCCAGCAGCCGTCGAGGAGCTCAAGAGACCCAGTACTTC.

V and J are TRBV30 and TRBJ2-3; 16 bases line up with TRBD2. Germline assignment: CDR1 GTSNPN and CDR2 SVGIG (reference sequence). CDR3 length: 17 amino acids. With 4 bases clipped from V and 4 bases from J, the junction kept 8 bases outside the gene matches. The CDR3 DNA is TGTGCCTGGAAACCGGGACTAGCGGGAGGGCGGGCAGATACGCAGTATTTT. Translated: CAWKPGLAGGRADTQYF.

The chain has TRBV7-9 and TRBJ2-3, with 8 bases identical to TRBD1. The CDR3 totals 14 residues. V lost 2 bases and J lost 5; bases outside the gene matches: 3. The germline gives CDR1 SEHNR, CDR2 FQNEAQ (reference sequence). The CDR3 loop reads CASSLQGAGDTQYF. The CDR3 DNA reads TGTGCCAGCAGCTTACAGGGGGCGGGAGATACGCAGTATTTT.

In its sample, this clone was seen once. This chain joins TRBV4-3 and TRBJ2-3, with 9 bases lining up with TRBD1. Germline V lookup: CDR1 LGHNA, CDR2 YSLEER. J gave up 0 bases and V 1 base, and 2 bases lay outside the gene matches. CDR3 length: 16 amino acids. The CDR3 is CASSQGTGGSTDTQYF. CDR3 sequence (DNA): TGCGCCAGCAGCCAAGGAACAGGGGGCAGCACAGATACGCAGTATTTT.

The chain is built from TRBV27 and TRBJ1-1, with D uncertain. Deletions cut 6 bases from V and 4 bases from J, with 12 bases between. CDR1 and CDR2 (germline): MNHEY, SMNVEV (reference sequence). CDR3 length: 13 amino acids. In DNA form, the CDR3 reads TGTGCCAGCAGCCCCTTTGCGGCCACTGAAGCTTTCTTT. It is translated as CASSPFAATEAFF.

The chain couples TRBV29-1 to TRBJ2-3; unclear D gene. The CDR3 sequence is 14 residues long. Trimming pared 3 bases from V and 0 bases from J, leaving 10 bases between. Germline CDR1 and CDR2: SQVTM and ANQGSEA. The CDR3 loop reads CSVDSVFSTDTQYF. The CDR3 nucleotides read TGCAGCGTTGATTCGGTCTTCAGCACAGATACGCAGTATTTT.

As DNA, the CDR3 is TGTGCCAGCAGTGGGGACTATCAGCCCCAGCATTTT. It specifies CASSGDYQPQHF. V and J are TRBV25-1 and TRBJ1-5, with D possibly matching TRBD1 (5 bases). V was pared by 4 bases and J by 5 bases, with 6 bases between. The germline V gene encodes CDR1 MGHDK and CDR2 SYGVNS. This CDR3 region has 12 residues.

The V gene is TRBV25-1, the J gene TRBJ2-5, with 10 bases lining up with TRBD2. V trimming: 6 bases; J trimming: 5 bases; junction bases outside the gene matches: 6. CDR3 size: 14 residues. Germline V gives CDR1 MGHDK, CDR2 SYGVNS. The CDR3 DNA follows: TGTGCCAGCAGCCCCGGGACTAGCGCGGAGACCCAGTACTTC. This sequence encodes CASSPGTSAETQYF.